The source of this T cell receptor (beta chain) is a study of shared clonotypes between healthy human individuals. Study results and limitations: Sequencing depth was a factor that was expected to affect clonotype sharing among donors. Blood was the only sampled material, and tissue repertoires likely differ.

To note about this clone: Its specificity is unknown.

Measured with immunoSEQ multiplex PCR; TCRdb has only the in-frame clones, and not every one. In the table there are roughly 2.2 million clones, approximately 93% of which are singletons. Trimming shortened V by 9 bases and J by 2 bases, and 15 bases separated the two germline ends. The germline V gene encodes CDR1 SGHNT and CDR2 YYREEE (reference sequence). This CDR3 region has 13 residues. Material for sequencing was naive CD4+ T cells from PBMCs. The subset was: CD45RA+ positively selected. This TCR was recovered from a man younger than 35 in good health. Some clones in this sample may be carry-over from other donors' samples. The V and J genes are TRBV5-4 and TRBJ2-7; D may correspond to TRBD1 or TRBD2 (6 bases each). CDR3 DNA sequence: TGTGCCACCCGGGGGCGGGACCCCTACGAGCAGTACTTC. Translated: CATRGRDPYEQYF.